This TCR beta chain stems from a study of blood T cell repertoires in COVID-19 (dated by TCRdb to about 2020). In the study overall: Samples covering the acute and convalescent phases of COVID-19 were provided by collaborators in the United States, Italy and Spain. The material from the prospective study consisted of cDNA or gDNA derived from T cells, B-cell-depleted T cells, or PBMCs. Where available, HLA class I and class II types were obtained from metadata supplied by the sample provider rather than from assay-based typing. Samples were obtained from the ongoing ImmuneRACE study (first 160 participants) and from some 1,300 subjects provided by 6 global collaborators. The sample metadata nearly always contained a de-identified subject ID, COVID-19 status, age in years and sex. Deeply sampled blood TCRbeta repertoires from subjects exposed to, actively infected with, or recovered from COVID-19 were included in the dataset. The repertoires were released in a freely available public database meant as a resource for research on the immune response to SARS-CoV-2.

Participants in the prospective study were aged roughly 18 to 89 years, lived in 20 to 30 United States geographic areas, and enrolled through a virtual design. Cohort assignment in the prospective study relied on participant-reported clinical history from a screening survey and a study questionnaire. Exposed participants had been in contact with someone with a PCR-confirmed or clinician-diagnosed COVID-19 case within 2 weeks of study entry. In the prospective study, mobile phlebotomists collected whole blood, serum and a nasopharyngeal or oropharyngeal swab from each participant. Prospective study participants could optionally give additional blood draws and questionnaires over an approximately two-month period. Before DNA extraction, blood samples from the prospective study were shipped at room temperature or frozen. From cysteine to phenylalanine, the CDR3 is 16 amino acids long. Of the read, only the CDR3 DNA is kept; its 48 bases are in frame from base 1. For CDR1 and CDR2, the germline V gene lists SGHAT and FQNNGV. V loses 1 base of germline sequence and J loses 0 bases, and the interval between the two ends is 10 bases.

As for this clone: Its antigen is not yet known. No base quality values were provided; no much bigger clone lies one nucleotide off.

What the authors observed across the whole study: Clinical and demographic metadata were provided uncurated, with the amount varying by source and participant.

TCRbeta CDR3 regions were amplified from genomic DNA using the immunoSEQ Assay, a bias-controlled multiplex PCR. In the original analysis: The number of nucleated cells in each sample was estimated by amplification of reference gene primers within the assay. To quantify the absolute abundance of each unique TCRbeta CDR3 rearrangement, sequence reads were collapsed and filtered. For each sample, productive Simpson clonality was calculated as the square root of Simpson's diversity index across productive rearrangements. Sourced from immuneACCESS, this table was stored by TCRdb with only in-frame sequences that have V and J called. A share of the clones is absent; for the studies checked, an unresolved V gene accounts for under half, and the remainder has no known explanation. V, J and clone size reflect that table, while D and trimming were determined from the DNA. This sample comprises hundreds of thousands of clones, roughly 80% of them detected only once. The ten largest clones represent 4.5% to 5% of the sample.

Rearrangement joined TRBV11-2 to TRBJ2-1, with no D gene named confidently. The sequenced sample consisted of PBMCs or T cells enriched from blood (not recorded which). The sequence came from a woman in her forties or fifties who had been exposed to COVID-19. The DNA is TGTGCCAGCAGCTTAGGCGCGCTAAGCTCCTACAATGAGCAGTTCTTC. Its protein is CASSLGALSSYNEQFF.